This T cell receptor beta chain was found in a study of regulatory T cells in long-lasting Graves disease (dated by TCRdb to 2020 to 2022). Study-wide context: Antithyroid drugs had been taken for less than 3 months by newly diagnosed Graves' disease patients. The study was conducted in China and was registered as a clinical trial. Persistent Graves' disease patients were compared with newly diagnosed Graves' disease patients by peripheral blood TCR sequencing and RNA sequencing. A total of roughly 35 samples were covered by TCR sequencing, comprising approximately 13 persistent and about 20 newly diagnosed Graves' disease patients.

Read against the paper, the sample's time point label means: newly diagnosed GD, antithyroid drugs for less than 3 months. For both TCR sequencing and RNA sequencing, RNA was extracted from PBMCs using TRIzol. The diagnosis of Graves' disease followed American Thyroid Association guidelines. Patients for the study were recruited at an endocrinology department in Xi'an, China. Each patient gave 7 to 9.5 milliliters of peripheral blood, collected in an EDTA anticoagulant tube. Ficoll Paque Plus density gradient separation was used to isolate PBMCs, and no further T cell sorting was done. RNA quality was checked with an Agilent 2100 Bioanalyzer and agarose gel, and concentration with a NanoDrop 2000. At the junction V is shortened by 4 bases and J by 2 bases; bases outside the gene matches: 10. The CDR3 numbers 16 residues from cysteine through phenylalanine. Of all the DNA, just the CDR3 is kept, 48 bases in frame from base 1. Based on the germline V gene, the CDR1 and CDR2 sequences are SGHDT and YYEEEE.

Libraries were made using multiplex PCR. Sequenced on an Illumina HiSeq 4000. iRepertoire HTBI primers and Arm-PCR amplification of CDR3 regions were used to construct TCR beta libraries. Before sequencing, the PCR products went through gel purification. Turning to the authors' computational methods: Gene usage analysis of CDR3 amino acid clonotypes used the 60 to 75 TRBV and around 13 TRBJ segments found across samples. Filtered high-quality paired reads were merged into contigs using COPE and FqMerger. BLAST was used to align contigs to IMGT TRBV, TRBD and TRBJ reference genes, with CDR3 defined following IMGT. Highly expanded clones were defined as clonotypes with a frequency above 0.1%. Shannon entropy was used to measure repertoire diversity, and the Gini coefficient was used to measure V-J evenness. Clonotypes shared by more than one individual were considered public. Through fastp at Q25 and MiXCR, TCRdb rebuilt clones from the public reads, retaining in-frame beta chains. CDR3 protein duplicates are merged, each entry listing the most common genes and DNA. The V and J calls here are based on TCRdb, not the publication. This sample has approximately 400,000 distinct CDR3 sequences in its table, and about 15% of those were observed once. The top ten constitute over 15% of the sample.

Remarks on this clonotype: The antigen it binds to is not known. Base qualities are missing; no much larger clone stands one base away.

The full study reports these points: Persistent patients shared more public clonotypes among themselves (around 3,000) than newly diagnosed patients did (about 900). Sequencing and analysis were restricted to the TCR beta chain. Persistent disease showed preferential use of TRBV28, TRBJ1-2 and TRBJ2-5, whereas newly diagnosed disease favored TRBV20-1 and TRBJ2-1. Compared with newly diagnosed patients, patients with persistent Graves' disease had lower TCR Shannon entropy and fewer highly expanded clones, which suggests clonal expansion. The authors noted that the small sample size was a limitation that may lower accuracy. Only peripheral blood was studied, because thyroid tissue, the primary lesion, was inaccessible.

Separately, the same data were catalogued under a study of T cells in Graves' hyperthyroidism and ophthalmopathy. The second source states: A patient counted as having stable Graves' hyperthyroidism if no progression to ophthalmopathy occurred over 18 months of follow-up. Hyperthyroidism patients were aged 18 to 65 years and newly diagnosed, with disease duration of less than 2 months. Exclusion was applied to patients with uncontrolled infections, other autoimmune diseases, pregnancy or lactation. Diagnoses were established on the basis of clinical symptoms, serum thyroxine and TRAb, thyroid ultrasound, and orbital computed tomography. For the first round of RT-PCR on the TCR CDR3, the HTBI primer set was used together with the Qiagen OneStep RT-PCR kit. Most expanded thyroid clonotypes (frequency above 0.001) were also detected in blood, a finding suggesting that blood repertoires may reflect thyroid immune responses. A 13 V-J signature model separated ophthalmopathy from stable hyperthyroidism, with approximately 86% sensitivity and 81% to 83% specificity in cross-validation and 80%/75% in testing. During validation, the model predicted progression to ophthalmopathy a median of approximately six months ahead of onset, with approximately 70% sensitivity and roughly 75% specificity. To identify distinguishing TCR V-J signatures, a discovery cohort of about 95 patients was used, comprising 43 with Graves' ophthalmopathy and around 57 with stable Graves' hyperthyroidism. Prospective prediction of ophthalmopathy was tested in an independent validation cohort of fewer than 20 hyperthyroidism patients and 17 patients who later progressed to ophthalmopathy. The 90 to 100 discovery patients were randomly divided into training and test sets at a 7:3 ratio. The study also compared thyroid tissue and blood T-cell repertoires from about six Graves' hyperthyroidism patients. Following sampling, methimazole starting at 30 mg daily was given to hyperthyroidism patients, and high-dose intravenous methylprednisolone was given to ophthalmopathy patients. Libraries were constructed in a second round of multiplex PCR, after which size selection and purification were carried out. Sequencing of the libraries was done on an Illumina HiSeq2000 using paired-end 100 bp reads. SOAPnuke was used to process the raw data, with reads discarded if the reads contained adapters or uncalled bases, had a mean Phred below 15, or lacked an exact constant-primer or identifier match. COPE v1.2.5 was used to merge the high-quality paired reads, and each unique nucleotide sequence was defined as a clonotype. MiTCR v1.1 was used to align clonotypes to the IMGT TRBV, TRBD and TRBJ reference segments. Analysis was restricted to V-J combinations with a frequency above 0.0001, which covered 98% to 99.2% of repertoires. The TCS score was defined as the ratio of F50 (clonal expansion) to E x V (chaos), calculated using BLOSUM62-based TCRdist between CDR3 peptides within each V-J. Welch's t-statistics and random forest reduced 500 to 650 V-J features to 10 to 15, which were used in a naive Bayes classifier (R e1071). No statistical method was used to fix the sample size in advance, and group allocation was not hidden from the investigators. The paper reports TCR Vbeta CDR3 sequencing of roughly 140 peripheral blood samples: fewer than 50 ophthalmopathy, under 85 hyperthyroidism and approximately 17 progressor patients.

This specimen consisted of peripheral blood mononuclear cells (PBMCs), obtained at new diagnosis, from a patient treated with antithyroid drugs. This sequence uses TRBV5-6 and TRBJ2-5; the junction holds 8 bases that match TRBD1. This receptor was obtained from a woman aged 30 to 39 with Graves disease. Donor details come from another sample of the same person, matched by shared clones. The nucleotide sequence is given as TGTGCCAGCAGCGTCGTAGGACAGGGAGAACAAGAGACCCAGTACTTC. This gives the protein CASSVVGQGEQETQYF.